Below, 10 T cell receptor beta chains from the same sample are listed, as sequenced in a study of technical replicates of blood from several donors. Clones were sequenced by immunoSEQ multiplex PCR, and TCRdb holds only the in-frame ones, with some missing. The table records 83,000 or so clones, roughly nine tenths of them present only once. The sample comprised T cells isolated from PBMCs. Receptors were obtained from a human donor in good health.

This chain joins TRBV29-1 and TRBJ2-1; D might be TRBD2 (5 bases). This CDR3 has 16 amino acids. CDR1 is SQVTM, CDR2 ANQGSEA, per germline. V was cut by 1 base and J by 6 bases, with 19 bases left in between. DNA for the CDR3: TGCAGCGTTGAAGGTAGACCCGGGGTTCGGACCAATGAGCAGTTCTTC. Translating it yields CSVEGRPGVRTNEQFF.

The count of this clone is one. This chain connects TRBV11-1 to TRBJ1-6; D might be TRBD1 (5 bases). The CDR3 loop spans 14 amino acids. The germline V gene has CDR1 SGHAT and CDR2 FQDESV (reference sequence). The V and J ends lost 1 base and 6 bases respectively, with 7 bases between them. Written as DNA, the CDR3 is TGTGCCAGCAGCTTAGACAGGCTTAATTCACCCCTCCACTTT. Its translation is CASSLDRLNSPLHF.

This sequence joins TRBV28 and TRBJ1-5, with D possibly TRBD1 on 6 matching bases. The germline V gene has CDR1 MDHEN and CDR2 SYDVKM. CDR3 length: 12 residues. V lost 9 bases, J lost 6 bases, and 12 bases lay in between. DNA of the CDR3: TGTGCCAGTTCGGGGGGCGGTCAGCCCCAGCATTTT. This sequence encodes CASSGGGQPQHF.

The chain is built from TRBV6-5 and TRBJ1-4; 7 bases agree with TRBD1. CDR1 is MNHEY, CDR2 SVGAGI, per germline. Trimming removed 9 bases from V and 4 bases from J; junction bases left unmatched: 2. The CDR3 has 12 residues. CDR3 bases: TGTGCCAGAGGGACAGTTAATGAAAAACTGTTTTTT. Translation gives CARGTVNEKLFF.

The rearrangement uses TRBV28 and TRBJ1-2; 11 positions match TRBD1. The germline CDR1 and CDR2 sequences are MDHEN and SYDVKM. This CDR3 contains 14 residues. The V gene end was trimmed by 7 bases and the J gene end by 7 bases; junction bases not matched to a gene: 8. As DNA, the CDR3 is TGTGCCAGCACAAAATGGGACAGGGGGTTTGGCTACACCTTC. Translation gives CASTKWDRGFGYTF.

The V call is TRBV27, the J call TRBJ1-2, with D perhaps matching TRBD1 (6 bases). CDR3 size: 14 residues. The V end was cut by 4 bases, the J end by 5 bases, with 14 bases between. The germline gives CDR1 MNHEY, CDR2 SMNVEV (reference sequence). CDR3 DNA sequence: TGTGCCAGCAGTTCCGAGGGGGATGTATATGGCTACACCTTC. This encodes CASSSEGDVYGYTF.

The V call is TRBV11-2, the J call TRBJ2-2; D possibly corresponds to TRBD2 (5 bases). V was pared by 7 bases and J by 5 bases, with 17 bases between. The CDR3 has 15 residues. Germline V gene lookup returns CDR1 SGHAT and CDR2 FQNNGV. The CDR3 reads CASTDSALGTGELFF. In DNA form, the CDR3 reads TGTGCCAGCACCGATAGCGCCCTAGGGACCGGGGAGCTGTTTTTT.

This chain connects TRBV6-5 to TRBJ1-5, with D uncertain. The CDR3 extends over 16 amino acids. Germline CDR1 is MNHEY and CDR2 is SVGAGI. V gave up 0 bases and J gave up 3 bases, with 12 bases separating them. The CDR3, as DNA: TGTGCCAGCAGTTACTCGTCCACGAGCCTCAATCAGCCCCAGCATTTT. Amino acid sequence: CASSYSSTSLNQPQHF.

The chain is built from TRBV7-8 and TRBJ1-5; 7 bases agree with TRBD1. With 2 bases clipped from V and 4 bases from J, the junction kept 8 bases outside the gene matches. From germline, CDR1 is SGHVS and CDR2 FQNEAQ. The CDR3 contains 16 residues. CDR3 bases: TGTGCCAGCAGCTTAAGGAGGGACAGACCGAATCAGCCCCAGCATTTT. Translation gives CASSLRRDRPNQPQHF. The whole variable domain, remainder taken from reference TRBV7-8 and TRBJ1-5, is GAGVSQSPRYKVAKRGQDVALRCDPISGHVSLFWYQQALGQGPEFLTYFQNEAQLDKSGLPSDRFFAERPEGSVSTLKIQRTQQEDSAVYLCASSLRRDRPNQPQHFGDGTRLSIL.

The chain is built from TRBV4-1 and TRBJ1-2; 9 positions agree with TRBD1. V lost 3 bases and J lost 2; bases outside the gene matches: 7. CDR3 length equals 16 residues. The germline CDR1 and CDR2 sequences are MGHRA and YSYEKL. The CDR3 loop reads CASSQGQGYPNYGYTF. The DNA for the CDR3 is TGCGCCAGCAGCCAGGGACAGGGATATCCAAACTATGGCTACACCTTC.